A single sample is the source of the 25 T cell receptor beta chains below, sequenced in a study of blood T cell repertoires in COVID-19. The method was immunoSEQ multiplex PCR; TCRdb's version includes in-frame clones alone and lacks a portion of them. Among approximately 210,000 clones listed, approximately 89% were seen once. Sequenced input: peripheral blood. These receptors all stem from a woman aged 40-49 years with acute or convalescent COVID-19.

This chain joins TRBV25-1 and TRBJ1-2, with a possible D match to TRBD1 (5 bases). The CDR3 loop spans 12 amino acids. V shed 6 bases and J shed 5 bases, with 10 bases lying between them. Germline loops: CDR1 MGHDK, CDR2 SYGVNS. The CDR3 sequence is CASSMGGYGYTF. For the CDR3, the DNA is TGTGCCAGCAGCATGGGGGGTTATGGCTACACCTTC.

In its sample, this clone was seen many times. V and J are TRBV10-3 and TRBJ1-2; 7 nucleotides match TRBD1. Germline assignment: CDR1 ENHRY and CDR2 SYGVKD. V dropped 4 bases and J dropped 7; count of bases not matched to a gene: 12. The CDR3 has 15 residues. The DNA of the CDR3 is TGTGCCATCAGTGGGACCTGGTGGGACAGTGGTGGCTACACCTTC. It translates to CAISGTWWDSGGYTF.

This clone appeared once. The V call is TRBV9, the J call TRBJ1-3, with D possibly TRBD1 on 5 matching bases. Germline V CDR1 and CDR2: SGDLS, YYNGEE. The CDR3 totals 15 residues. Trimming left V 4 bases short and J 4 bases short, with 15 bases between. The CDR3 is CASSRVRGTGNTIYF. DNA for the CDR3: TGTGCCAGCAGCAGGGTTAGGGGAACGGGAAACACCATATATTTT.

The J gene is TRBJ2-3, the V gene TRBV7-6; a possible D gene is TRBD2 (7 bases). The ends were cut back, 5 bases at V and 6 bases at J, with 15 bases in the middle. Germline CDR1 SGHVS, CDR2 FNYEAQ. The CDR3 extends over 14 amino acids. CDR3 coding DNA: TGTGCCAGCAGCCGGTGGACTAGGGGGGATACGCAGTATTTT. Protein sequence: CASSRWTRGDTQYF.

This chain connects TRBV9 to TRBJ1-1; weak D call: TRBD1 (5 bases). Between the trimmed V and J ends, which lost 5 bases and 5 bases, there was a span of 16 bases. The V gene's germline CDR1 is SGDLS and CDR2 YYNGEE. The CDR3 runs to 14 residues. The CDR3 sequence: CASSPRQGKTEAFF. The CDR3 DNA sequence: TGTGCCAGCAGTCCACGGCAGGGTAAAACTGAAGCTTTCTTT.

The rearrangement joins TRBV6-5 to TRBJ2-1; TRBD2 agrees at 7 bases. There are 14 residues in the CDR3. J gave up 0 bases and V 10 bases, and 6 bases lay outside the gene matches. Germline V gene sequence: CDR1 MNHEY, CDR2 SVGAGI. CDR3 in amino acids: CATSGGSSYNEQFF. As DNA, the CDR3 is TGTGCCACCTCCGGGGGGAGCTCCTACAATGAGCAGTTCTTC.

The chain combines TRBV29-1 with TRBJ1-1; TRBD1 matches 10 bases. Germline lookup yields CDR1 SQVTM and CDR2 ANQGSEA. The CDR3 has 13 amino acids. Trimming at V came to 6 bases and at J to 4 bases, leaving 5 bases not matched to a gene. CDR3 sequence: CSVRQGAGTEAFF. CDR3 DNA: TGCAGCGTCAGACAGGGGGCTGGCACTGAAGCTTTCTTT.

The chain recombines TRBV2 with TRBJ2-7; 12 nucleotides line up with TRBD2. V gave up 8 bases and J gave up 2 bases; unmatched junction bases: 1. The CDR3 runs to 13 residues. The germline gives CDR1 SNHLY, CDR2 FYNNEI. DNA of the CDR3: TGTGCCAGCCGGACTAGCGGGGCCTACGAGCAGTACGTC. This codes for CASRTSGAYEQYV.

In its sample, this clone was seen a few times. Other DNA variants within this sample encode the same CDR3. The chain uses TRBV6-5 and TRBJ1-1; 8 bases line up with TRBD1. With 4 bases clipped from V and 4 bases from J, the junction kept 5 bases outside the gene matches. The CDR3 totals 14 residues. The germline V gene has CDR1 MNHEY and CDR2 SVGAGI. CDR3 nucleotides: TGTGCCAGCAGTTCCGGACAGGGATCCACTGAAGCTTTCTTT. As protein: CASSSGQGSTEAFF.

V is TRBV11-3 and J is TRBJ1-1; D is uncertain. From germline, CDR1 is SGHNT and CDR2 YENEEA. The CDR3 length is 13 residues. V was clipped by 4 bases and J by 3 bases, with 9 bases between them. The CDR3, as DNA: TGTGCCAGCAGCTCTTTACAGCACACTGAAGCTTTCTTT. Protein sequence: CASSSLQHTEAFF.

The chain has TRBV9 and TRBJ1-2; D is unresolved. The CDR3 runs 14 residues. Germline V lookup: CDR1 SGDLS, CDR2 YYNGEE. V was pared by 4 bases and J by 1 base, with 11 bases between. The CDR3 region has the DNA TGTGCCAGCAGCCCCCGGGAGGGTAACTATGGCTACACCTTC. It specifies CASSPREGNYGYTF.

The rearrangement joins TRBV15 to TRBJ1-2; D not certain. V dropped 3 bases and J dropped 5 bases, with 22 bases sitting between them. Germline V CDR1 and CDR2: LNHNV, YYDKDF (reference sequence). CDR3 length: 17 amino acids. This CDR3 is CATSSQPVAVFGYGYTF. CDR3 bases: TGTGCCACCAGCAGCCAACCCGTGGCGGTGTTTGGATATGGCTACACCTTC.

This chain links TRBV3-1 (or the pseudogene TRBV3-2) with TRBJ1-2; 7 positions agree with TRBD1. There are 19 residues in the CDR3. V lost 1 base, J lost 2 bases, and 16 bases stayed unmatched. Germline V gene data show CDR1 as LGHDT and CDR2 as YNNKEL (reference sequence). CDR3 nucleotides: TGTGCCAGCAGCCAAGCGGTGTCCCGAGAGGGGGCCCCCAACTATGGCTACACCTTC. It specifies CASSQAVSREGAPNYGYTF.

This chain joins TRBV7-2 and TRBJ1-1; D is unresolved. Trimming left V 1 base short and J 8 bases short, with 8 bases between. Per the germline V gene, CDR1 is SGHTA and CDR2 is FQGNSA. The CDR3 runs to 12 residues. CDR3 protein: CASSLDWAEAFF. The CDR3 DNA follows: TGTGCCAGCAGCTTAGATTGGGCGGAAGCTTTCTTT.

J is TRBJ1-1 and V is TRBV2; 7 bases are shared with TRBD1. The V and J ends lost 7 bases and 4 bases, in that order; junction bases with no gene match: 18. The germline CDR1 and CDR2 sequences are SNHLY and FYNNEI. This CDR3 is built from 17 residues. The chain's CDR3 is CASNNGTAAYLSTEAFF. CDR3 bases: TGTGCCAGCAATAACGGGACAGCAGCGTACTTGAGCACTGAAGCTTTCTTT.

This chain connects TRBV5-6 to TRBJ1-2, with 7 bases that match TRBD1. V dropped 4 bases and J dropped 2; count of bases not matched to a gene: 8. The germline V gene encodes CDR1 SGHDT and CDR2 YYEEEE. The CDR3 sequence is 15 residues long. The CDR3 region has the DNA TGTGCCAGCAGCCCGGGACAGCCGAGGAACTATGGCTACACCTTC. Encoded protein: CASSPGQPRNYGYTF.

This rearrangement joins TRBV19 to TRBJ1-1; 7 nucleotides align to TRBD1. The CDR3 length is 16 residues. The germline CDR1 and CDR2 sequences are LNHDA and SQIVND (reference sequence). V was clipped by 2 bases and J by 4 bases; unmatched bases: 10. CDR3 in DNA: TGTGCCAGTAGTATACGACAGGGAACCTTTGGCACTGAAGCTTTCTTT. Its protein is CASSIRQGTFGTEAFF.

The J gene is TRBJ1-4, the V gene TRBV10-2; unclear D gene. In germline, CDR1 is WSHSY, CDR2 SAAADI. The CDR3 sequence is 15 residues long. Trimming cost V 2 bases and J 1 base, with 8 bases left between them. The CDR3 sequence is CASSETQQTNEKLFF. The DNA of the CDR3 is TGCGCCAGCAGTGAGACACAGCAAACTAATGAAAAACTGTTTTTT.

The chain links TRBV5-6 to TRBJ1-2; a possible D gene is TRBD1 (5 bases). Between the trimmed V and J ends, which lost 4 bases and 1 base, there was a span of 11 bases. Germline-derived CDR1 and CDR2 are SGHDT and YYEEEE. The CDR3 loop spans 14 amino acids. The chain's CDR3 is CASSVRQHNYGYTF. In nucleotides, the CDR3 is TGTGCCAGCAGCGTGAGACAGCATAACTATGGCTACACCTTC.

This chain uses TRBV19 with TRBJ2-1; D call uncertain. There are 16 residues in the CDR3. Per germline, CDR1 LNHDA and CDR2 SQIVND (reference sequence). The V end lost 2 bases, the J end lost 0 bases, and 11 bases lay between the germline ends. CDR3 amino acids: CASSIFADYSYNEQFF. The CDR3 region has the DNA TGTGCCAGTAGTATATTTGCGGATTACTCCTACAATGAGCAGTTCTTC. Full variable domain (missing parts from reference TRBV19 and TRBJ2-1): DGGITQSPKYLFRKEGQNVTLSCEQNLNHDAMYWYRQDPGQGLRLIYYSQIVNDFQKGDIAEGYSVSREKKESFPLTVTSAQKNPTAFYLCASSIFADYSYNEQFFGPGTRLTVL.

The V and J genes are TRBV9 and TRBJ2-5; D gene ambiguous. V lost 3 bases and J lost 1, with 13 bases in between. The CDR3 runs to 15 residues. CDR1 is SGDLS, CDR2 YYNGEE, per germline. CDR3 in DNA: TGTGCCAGCAGCGGTACTGGGCTATCCCAAGAGACCCAGTACTTC. Amino acid sequence: CASSGTGLSQETQYF.

CDR3 in amino acids: CASSPTGFGYTEAFF. The CDR3 DNA follows: TGTGCCAGTAGTCCTACAGGGTTCGGATACACTGAAGCTTTCTTT. The chain couples TRBV19 to TRBJ1-1, with D perhaps matching TRBD1 (6 bases). The ends were cut back, 5 bases at V and 3 bases at J, with 16 bases in the middle. The CDR3 totals 15 residues. Per the germline V gene, CDR1 is LNHDA and CDR2 is SQIVND (reference sequence).

The chain recombines TRBV6-5 with TRBJ2-1; TRBD2 is a possible D gene (6 bases). Germline V gene sequence: CDR1 MNHEY, CDR2 SVGAGI. This CDR3 spans 15 amino acids. With 6 bases removed from V and 8 bases from J, the gap between germline ends came to 20 bases. The CDR3 region is CASRGYAGNVDEQFF. The CDR3 DNA reads TGTGCCAGCAGGGGCTACGCGGGGAACGTAGATGAGCAGTTCTTC.

CDR3 DNA sequence: TGTGCCAGCAGAGAGGGCAGGATGAATGAAAAACTGTTTTTT. This codes for CASREGRMNEKLFF. J is TRBJ1-4 and V is TRBV2; D gene unclear. CDR1 is SNHLY and CDR2 is FYNNEI in the germline V gene. The ends were cut back, 6 bases at V and 5 bases at J, with 13 bases in the middle. The CDR3 loop spans 14 amino acids.

This sequence joins TRBV5-1 and TRBJ2-3; TRBD2 aligns across 15 bases. The CDR3 totals 17 residues. From germline, CDR1 is SGHRS and CDR2 YFSETQ. Losses at the gene ends were 0 bases for V and 2 bases for J; bases not matched to a gene: 1. CDR3 region: CASSLGTSGGATDTQYF. CDR3 DNA: TGCGCCAGCAGCTTGGGGACTAGCGGGGGGGCCACAGATACGCAGTATTTT.